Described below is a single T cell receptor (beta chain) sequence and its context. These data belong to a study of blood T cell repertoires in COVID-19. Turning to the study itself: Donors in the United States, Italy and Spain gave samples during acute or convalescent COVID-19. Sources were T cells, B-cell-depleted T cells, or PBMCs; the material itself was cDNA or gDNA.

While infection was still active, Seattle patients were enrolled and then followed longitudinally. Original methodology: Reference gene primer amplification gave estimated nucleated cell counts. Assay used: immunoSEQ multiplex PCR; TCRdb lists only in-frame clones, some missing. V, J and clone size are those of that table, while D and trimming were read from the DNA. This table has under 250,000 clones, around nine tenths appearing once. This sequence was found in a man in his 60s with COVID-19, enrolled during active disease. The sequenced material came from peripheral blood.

CDR3 sequence: CASSQTGHPNTGELFF. CDR3 sequence (DNA): TGCGCCAGCAGCCAAACGGGACATCCTAACACCGGGGAGCTGTTTTTT. The chain employs TRBV4-1 and TRBJ2-2; D may be TRBD1 (6 bases). The CDR3 extends over 16 amino acids. The germline V gene has CDR1 MGHRA and CDR2 YSYEKL. V was shortened by 2 bases and J by 2 bases, with 12 bases between the two germline ends.